The sequence of this TCR beta chain was determined in a study of beta chain features in type 1 diabetes. Study-wide context: Sorted cells examined across all samples numbered about 110,000,000.

A single heparinised blood sample, averaging roughly 0.11 L, was obtained per donor. Expressed TCRB transcripts were sequenced, since all the RNA that had been isolated was reverse transcribed. Produced via immunoSEQ multiplex PCR; TCRdb's table is partial and in-frame only. The table records more than 15,000 clones, 45% to 55% of them present only once. Looked up from germline, CDR1 is SGHRS and CDR2 is YFSETQ. Trimming took 2 bases from V and 11 from J; bases not matched to a gene: 12. There are 14 residues in the CDR3. Sequenced sample: stem cell memory CD4+ T cells from blood. The chain employs TRBV5-1 and TRBJ1-1; 7 bases fit TRBD1. The TCR was taken from a woman aged 18 to 35 in good health. The CDR3 here is CASSLTGEAKWAFF. DNA of the CDR3: TGCGCCAGCAGCTTAACAGGGGAAGCCAAGTGGGCTTTCTTT.